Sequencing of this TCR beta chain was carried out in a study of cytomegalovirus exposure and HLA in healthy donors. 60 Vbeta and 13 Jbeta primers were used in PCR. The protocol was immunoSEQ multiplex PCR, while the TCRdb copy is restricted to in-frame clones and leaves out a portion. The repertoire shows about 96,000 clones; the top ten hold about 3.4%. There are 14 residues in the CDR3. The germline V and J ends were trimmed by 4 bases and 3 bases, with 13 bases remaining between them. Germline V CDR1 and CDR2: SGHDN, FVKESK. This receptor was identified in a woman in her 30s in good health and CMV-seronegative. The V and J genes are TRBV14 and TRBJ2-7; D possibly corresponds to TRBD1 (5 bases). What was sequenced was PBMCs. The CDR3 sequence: CASSPPGAYYEQYF. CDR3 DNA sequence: TGTGCCAGCAGCCCACCTGGGGCATACTACGAGCAGTACTTC. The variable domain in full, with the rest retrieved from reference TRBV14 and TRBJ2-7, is EAGVTQFPSHSVIEKGQTVTLRCDPISGHDNLYWYRRVMGKEIKFLLHFVKESKQDESGMPNNRFLAERTGGTYSTLKVQPAELEDSGVYFCASSPPGAYYEQYFGPGTRLTVT.